The next 2 T cell receptor beta chains were all read from a single sample in a study of cytomegalovirus exposure and HLA in healthy donors. PCR employed 60 Vbeta and 13 Jbeta primers. Data came from immunoSEQ multiplex PCR; TCRdb stores just in-frame clones and leaves some out. The listing contains 140,000 to 150,000 clones. Source material: PBMCs. The receptors were gathered from a male donor in good health and CMV-seronegative.

This chain joins TRBV19 and TRBJ2-1; possible D gene TRBD1, 5 bases. The V and J ends lost 3 bases and 2 bases respectively, with 11 bases between them. This CDR3 is built from 15 residues. CDR1 is LNHDA and CDR2 is SQIVND in the germline V gene (reference sequence). CDR3 sequence: CASSIRIGAYNEQFF. CDR3 nucleotides: TGTGCCAGTAGTATTCGAATAGGGGCCTACAATGAGCAGTTCTTC.

This rearrangement joins TRBV30 to TRBJ1-1; tentative D call: TRBD1 (5 bases). This CDR3 region has 12 residues. Germline V CDR1 and CDR2: GTSNPN, SVGIG (reference sequence). Trimming cost V 2 bases and J 6 bases, with 10 bases left between them. For the CDR3, the DNA is TGTGCCTGGAGTCCTTGGGGGGCTGAAGCTTTCTTT. Translation gives CAWSPWGAEAFF.